This TCR beta chain emerged from a study of T cells after yellow fever vaccination. In this sample, this clonotype turned up a few times. UMIs and a universal primer site were added when TCR cDNA was made by 5'RACE template switching. TCRdb called the 5' RACE reads again in MiXCR, with one record for every CDR3 protein. Seen here are 300,000 to 450,000 distinct CDR3 sequences, roughly 6.2% observed once, and the top ten hold roughly 15%. The CDR3 contains 13 residues. Trimming left V 3 bases short and J 0 bases short, with 6 bases between. Germline V gene sequence: CDR1 KGHSH, CDR2 LQKENI. Specimen: PBMCs, collected 5 days after the yellow fever booster vaccination. The chain carries TRBV18 and TRBJ2-7; D gene unclear. The source of this sequence is a man aged 25 to 45 who received the YFV17D yellow fever vaccine. CDR3 residues: CASSPQSSYEQYF. CDR3 bases: TGTGCCAGCTCACCCCAAAGCTCCTACGAGCAGTACTTC.